This TCR beta chain was recovered during a study of blood T cell repertoires in COVID-19. Study information: Specimens from acute and convalescent COVID-19 originated in the United States, Italy and Spain.

Ages ranged from about 18 to 100 years, with residence in 24 US areas. Clinical history as reported by participants underpinned cohort assignment. Germline-derived CDR1 and CDR2 are DFQATT and SNEGSKA (reference sequence). The germline V and J ends were trimmed by 3 bases and 0 bases, with 11 bases remaining between them. The CDR3 runs to 14 residues. Clones were sequenced by immunoSEQ multiplex PCR, and TCRdb holds only the in-frame ones, with some missing. The sample has 300,000 to 400,000 clones; 70% to 90% are singletons. The chain employs TRBV20-1 and TRBJ1-1, with D perhaps matching TRBD1 (5 bases). The sequenced material came from PBMCs or T cells enriched from blood (not recorded which). This receptor was obtained from a middle-aged woman with acute COVID-19. CDR3 coding DNA: TGCAGTGCTAGTTGGCCGGGGGTGAACACTGAAGCTTTCTTT. Protein product: CSASWPGVNTEAFF.